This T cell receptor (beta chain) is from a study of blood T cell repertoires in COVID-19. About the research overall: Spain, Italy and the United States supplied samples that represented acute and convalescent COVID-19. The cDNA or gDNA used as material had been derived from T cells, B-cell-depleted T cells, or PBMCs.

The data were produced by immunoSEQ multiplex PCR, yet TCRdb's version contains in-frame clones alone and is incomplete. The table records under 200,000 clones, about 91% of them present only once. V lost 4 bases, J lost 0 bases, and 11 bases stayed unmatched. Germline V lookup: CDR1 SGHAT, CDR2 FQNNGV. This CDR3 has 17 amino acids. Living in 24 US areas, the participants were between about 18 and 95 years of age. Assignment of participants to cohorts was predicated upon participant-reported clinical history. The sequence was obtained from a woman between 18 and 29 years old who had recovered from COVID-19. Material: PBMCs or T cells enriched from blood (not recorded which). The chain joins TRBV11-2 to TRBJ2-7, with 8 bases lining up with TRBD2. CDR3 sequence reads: CASSSIRGLAGSYEQYF. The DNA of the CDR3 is TGTGCCAGCAGCTCAATTCGCGGCCTAGCGGGCTCCTACGAGCAGTACTTC.